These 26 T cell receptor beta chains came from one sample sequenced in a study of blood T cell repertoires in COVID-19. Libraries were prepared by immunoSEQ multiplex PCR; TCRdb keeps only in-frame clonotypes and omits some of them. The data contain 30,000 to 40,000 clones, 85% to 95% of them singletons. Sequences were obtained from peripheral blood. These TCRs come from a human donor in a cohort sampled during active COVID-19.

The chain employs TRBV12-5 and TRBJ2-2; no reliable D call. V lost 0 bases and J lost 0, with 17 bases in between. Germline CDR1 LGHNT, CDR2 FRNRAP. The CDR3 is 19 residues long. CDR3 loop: CASGLVLSQNEPNTGELFF. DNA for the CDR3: TGTGCTAGTGGTTTGGTATTGTCTCAGAATGAACCGAACACCGGGGAGCTGTTTTTT. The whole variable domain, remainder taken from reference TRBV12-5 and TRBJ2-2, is DARVTQTPRHKVTEMGQEVTMRCQPILGHNTVFWYRQTMMQGLELLAYFRNRAPLDDSGMPKDRFSAEMPDATLATLKIQPSEPRDSAVYFCASGLVLSQNEPNTGELFFGEGSRLTVL.

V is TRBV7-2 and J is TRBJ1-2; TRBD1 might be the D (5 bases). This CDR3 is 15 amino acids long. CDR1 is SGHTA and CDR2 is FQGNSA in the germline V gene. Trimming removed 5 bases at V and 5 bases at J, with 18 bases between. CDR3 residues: CASSDPSREGYGYTF. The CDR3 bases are TGTGCCAGCAGCGACCCCTCCAGGGAGGGATATGGCTACACCTTC.

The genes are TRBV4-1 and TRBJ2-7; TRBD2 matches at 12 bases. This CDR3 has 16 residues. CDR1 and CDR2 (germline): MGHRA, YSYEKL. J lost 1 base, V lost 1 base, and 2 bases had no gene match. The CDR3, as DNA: TGCGCCAGCAGCCAAGTGGGGACTAGCGGGTCCTACGAGCAGTACTTC. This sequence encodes CASSQVGTSGSYEQYF.

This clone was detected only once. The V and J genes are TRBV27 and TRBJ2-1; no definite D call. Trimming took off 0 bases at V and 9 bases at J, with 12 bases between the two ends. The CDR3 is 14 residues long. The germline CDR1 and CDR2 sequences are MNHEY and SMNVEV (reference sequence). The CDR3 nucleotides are TGTGCCAGCAGTTTATCCCCGCTACTTTTTGAGCAGTTCTTC. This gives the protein CASSLSPLLFEQFF.

CDR3 sequence reads: CASSGAVSGEYEQYF. CDR3 in DNA: TGTGCCAGCAGTGGGGCCGTGTCAGGGGAGTACGAGCAGTACTTC. The gene calls are TRBV25-1 and TRBJ2-7, with D possibly TRBD1 on 6 matching bases. The CDR3 covers 15 residues. Per the germline V gene, CDR1 is MGHDK and CDR2 is SYGVNS. Trimming cost V 4 bases and J 4 bases, with 17 bases left between them.

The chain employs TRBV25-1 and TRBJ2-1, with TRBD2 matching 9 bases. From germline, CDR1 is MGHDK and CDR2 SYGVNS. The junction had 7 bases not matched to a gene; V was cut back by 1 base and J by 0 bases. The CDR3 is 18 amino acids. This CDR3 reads CASSEFQGSGSSYNEQFF. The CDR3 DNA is TGTGCCAGCAGTGAATTTCAGGGTAGCGGGAGCTCCTACAATGAGCAGTTCTTC.

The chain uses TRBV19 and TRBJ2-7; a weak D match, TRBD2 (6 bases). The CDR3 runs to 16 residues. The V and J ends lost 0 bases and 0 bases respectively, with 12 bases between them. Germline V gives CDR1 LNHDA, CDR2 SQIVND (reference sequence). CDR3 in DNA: TGTGCCAGTAGTATAGATCTGGAGGGCGCCTCCTACGAGCAGTACTTC. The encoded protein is CASSIDLEGASYEQYF.

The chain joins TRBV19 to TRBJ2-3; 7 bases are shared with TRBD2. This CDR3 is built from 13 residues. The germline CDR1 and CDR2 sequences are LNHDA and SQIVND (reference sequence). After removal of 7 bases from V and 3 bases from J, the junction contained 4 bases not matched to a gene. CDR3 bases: TGTGCCAGTAAGGATAGCGGGACAGATACGCAGTATTTT. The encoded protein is CASKDSGTDTQYF.

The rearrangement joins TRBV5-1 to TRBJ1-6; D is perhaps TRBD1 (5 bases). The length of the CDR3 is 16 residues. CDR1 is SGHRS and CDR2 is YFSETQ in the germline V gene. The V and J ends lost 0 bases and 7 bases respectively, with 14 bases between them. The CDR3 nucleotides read TGCGCCAGCAGCTTGGGGGGCAGGAATTTGAATTCACCCCTCCACTTT. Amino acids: CASSLGGRNLNSPLHF.

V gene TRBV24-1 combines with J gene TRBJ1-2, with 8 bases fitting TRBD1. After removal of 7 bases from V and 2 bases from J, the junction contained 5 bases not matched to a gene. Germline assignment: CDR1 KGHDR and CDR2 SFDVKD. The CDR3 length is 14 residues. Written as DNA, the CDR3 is TGTGCCACCAGCTGGACAGGGATGAACTATGGCTACACCTTC. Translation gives CATSWTGMNYGYTF.

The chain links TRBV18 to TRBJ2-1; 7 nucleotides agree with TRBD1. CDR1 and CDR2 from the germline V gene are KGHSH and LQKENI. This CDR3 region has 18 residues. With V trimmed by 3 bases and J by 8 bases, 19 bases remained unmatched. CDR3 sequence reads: CASSPARGRLSINYEQFF. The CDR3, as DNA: TGTGCCAGCTCACCGGCAAGGGGGCGCCTTTCCATTAACTATGAGCAGTTCTTC.

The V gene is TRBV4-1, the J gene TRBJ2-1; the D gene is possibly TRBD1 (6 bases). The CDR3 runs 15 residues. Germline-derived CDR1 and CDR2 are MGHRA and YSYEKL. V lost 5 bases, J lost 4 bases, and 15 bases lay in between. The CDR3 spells CASSYVDRDYNEQFF. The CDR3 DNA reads TGCGCCAGCAGCTACGTGGACAGAGATTACAATGAGCAGTTCTTC.

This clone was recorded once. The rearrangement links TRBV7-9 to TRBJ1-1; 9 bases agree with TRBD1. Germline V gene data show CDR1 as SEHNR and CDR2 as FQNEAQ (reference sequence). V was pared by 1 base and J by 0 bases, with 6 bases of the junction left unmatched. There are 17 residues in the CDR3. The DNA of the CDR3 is TGTGCCAGCAGCTTAGTGGACCGACAGGGGGTGAACACTGAAGCTTTCTTT. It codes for CASSLVDRQGVNTEAFF.

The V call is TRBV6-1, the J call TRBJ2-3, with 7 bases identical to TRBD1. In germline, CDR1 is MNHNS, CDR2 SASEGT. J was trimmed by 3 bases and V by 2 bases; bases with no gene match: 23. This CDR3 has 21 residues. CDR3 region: CASSESQGVGKPGSKTDTQYF. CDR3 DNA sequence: TGTGCCAGCAGTGAAAGCCAGGGGGTAGGGAAGCCGGGGAGTAAGACAGATACGCAGTATTTT.

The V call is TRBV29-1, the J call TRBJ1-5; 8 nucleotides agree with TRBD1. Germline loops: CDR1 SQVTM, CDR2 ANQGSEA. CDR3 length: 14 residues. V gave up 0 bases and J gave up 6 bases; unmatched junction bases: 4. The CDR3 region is CSVEDNTGGQPQHF. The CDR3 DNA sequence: TGCAGCGTTGAAGATAACACAGGGGGTCAGCCCCAGCATTTT.

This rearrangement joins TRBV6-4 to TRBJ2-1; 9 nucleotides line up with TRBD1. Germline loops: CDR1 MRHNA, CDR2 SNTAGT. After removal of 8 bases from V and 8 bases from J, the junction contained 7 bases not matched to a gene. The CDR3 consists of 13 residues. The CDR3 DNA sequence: TGTGCCAGCGGGACAGGGTCTTCGGATGAGCAGTTCTTC. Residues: CASGTGSSDEQFF.

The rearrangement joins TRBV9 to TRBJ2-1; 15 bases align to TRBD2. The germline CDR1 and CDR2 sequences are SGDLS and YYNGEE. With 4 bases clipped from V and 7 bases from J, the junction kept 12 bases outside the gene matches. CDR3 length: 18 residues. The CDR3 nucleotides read TGTGCCAGCAGCTTCAGGACTAGCGGGAGGGCCGTGGGGAATGAGCAGTTCTTC. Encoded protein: CASSFRTSGRAVGNEQFF.

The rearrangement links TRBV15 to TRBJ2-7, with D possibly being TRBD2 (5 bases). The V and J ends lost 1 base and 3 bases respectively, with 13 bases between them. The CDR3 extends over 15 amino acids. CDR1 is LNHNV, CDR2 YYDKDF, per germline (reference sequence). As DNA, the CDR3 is TGTGCCACCAGCAGAGGGACTGGCAGTAACTACGAGCAGTACTTC. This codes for CATSRGTGSNYEQYF. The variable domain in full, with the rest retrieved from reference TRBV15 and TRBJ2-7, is DAMVIQNPRYQVTQFGKPVTLSCSQTLNHNVMYWYQQKSSQAPKLLFHYYDKDFNNEADTPDNFQSRRPNTSFCFLDIRSPGLGDTAMYLCATSRGTGSNYEQYFGPGTRLTVT.

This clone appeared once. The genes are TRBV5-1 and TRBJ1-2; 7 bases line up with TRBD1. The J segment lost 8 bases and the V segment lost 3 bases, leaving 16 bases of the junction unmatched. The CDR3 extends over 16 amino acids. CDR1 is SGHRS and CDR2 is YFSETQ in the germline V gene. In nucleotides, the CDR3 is TGCGCCAGCAGCTCCTCCTCTACAGGGGTCCGGGTGGGCTACACCTTC. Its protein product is CASSSSSTGVRVGYTF.

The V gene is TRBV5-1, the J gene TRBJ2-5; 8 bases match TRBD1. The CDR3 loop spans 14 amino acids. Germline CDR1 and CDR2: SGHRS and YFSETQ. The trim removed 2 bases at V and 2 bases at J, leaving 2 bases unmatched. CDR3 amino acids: CASSFTGGQETQYF. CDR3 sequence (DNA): TGCGCCAGCAGCTTTACAGGGGGTCAAGAGACCCAGTACTTC.

The CDR3 loop is CASRETVNTEAFF. Written as DNA, the CDR3 is TGCGCCAGCAGAGAAACAGTTAACACTGAAGCTTTCTTT. The chain has TRBV5-1 and TRBJ1-1; D is undetermined. Looked up from germline, CDR1 is SGHRS and CDR2 is YFSETQ. The CDR3 length is 13 residues. V lost 5 bases and J lost 2, with 10 bases in between.

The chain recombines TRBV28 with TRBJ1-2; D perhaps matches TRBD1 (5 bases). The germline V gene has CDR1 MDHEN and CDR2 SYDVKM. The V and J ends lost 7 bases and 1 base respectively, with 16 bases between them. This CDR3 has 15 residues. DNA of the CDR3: TGTGCCAGCATACATAACGGGGGGATTAACTATGGCTACACCTTC. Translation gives CASIHNGGINYGYTF.

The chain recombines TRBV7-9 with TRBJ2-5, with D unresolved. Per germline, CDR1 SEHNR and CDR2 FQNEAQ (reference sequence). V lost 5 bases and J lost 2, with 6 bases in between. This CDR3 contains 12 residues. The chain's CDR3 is CASSVTQETQYF. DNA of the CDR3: TGTGCCAGCAGCGTCACACAAGAGACCCAGTACTTC. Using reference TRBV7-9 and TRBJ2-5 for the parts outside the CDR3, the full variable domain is DTGVSQNPRHKITKRGQNVTFRCDPISEHNRLYWYRQTLGQGPEFLTYFQNEAQLEKSRLLSDRFSAERPKGSFSTLEIQRTEQGDSAMYLCASSVTQETQYFGPGTRLLVL.

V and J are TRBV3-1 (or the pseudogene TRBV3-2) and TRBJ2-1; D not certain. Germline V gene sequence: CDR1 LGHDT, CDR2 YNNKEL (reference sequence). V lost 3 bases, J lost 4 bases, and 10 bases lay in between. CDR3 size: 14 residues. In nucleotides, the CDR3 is TGTGCCAGCAGCCAGCGCGGAAGTTACAATGAGCAGTTCTTC. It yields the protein CASSQRGSYNEQFF.

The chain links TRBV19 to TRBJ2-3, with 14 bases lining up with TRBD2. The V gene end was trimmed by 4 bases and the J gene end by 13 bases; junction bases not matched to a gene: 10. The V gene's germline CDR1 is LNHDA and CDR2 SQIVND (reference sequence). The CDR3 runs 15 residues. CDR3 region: CASSRPGLAGVGEYF. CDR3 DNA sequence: TGTGCCAGTAGTAGACCGGGACTAGCGGGAGTCGGGGAGTATTTT.

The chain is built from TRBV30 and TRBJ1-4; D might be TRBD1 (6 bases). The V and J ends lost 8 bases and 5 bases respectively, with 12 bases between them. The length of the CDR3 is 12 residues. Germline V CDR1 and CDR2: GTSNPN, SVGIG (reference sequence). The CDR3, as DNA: TGTGCCCAGACAGGAATAAATGAAAAACTGTTTTTT. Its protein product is CAQTGINEKLFF.